This is a list of T cell receptor beta chains from one sample in a study of T cell repertoires and Cas9 in healthy adults. This table comes from immunoSEQ multiplex PCR, and its TCRdb copy is limited to in-frame clones, with some not included. The sample holds over 400 clones, 75% to 90% seen once. Sample: SpCas9-reactive CD4+ effector T cells (CD137+, CD154-, CD25-, CD127+) from PBMCs; culture status not recorded. The source is a human donor in good health. Both conserved end residues are part of each CDR3. Each record gives: D gene, V gene, J gene, clone size, CDR3 protein, CDR3 DNA. A D gene is named only where the DNA matches it firmly. Clone sizes are given selectively: once, few, many, or a class where the clone is expanded.

TRBD1	TRBV28	TRBJ1-5	-	CASSLRTGLGNQPQHF	TGTGCCAGCAGTTTAAGGACAGGGCTTGGGAATCAGCCCCAGCATTTT
TRBD2	TRBV10-3	TRBJ2-3	-	CAISAPPIRLAASTDTQYF	TGTGCCATCAGTGCCCCTCCAATTAGACTAGCGGCTAGCACAGATACGCAGTATTTT
TRBD2	TRBV30	TRBJ2-4	-	CAGRAGGRGSIQYF	TGTGCCGGGAGGGCCGGCGGGAGGGGGTCCATTCAGTACTTC
TRBD1	TRBV2	TRBJ2-7	-	CASPPHRGSNEQYF	TGTGCCAGCCCGCCTCACAGGGGCTCCAACGAGCAGTACTTC
-	TRBV9	TRBJ2-6	-	CASSVQSSRANVLTF	TGTGCCAGCAGCGTCCAGTCCTCCAGAGCCAACGTCCTGACTTTC
TRBD1	TRBV5-5	TRBJ2-5	few	CASSRGTGANQETQYF	TGTGCCAGCAGTCGGGGGACAGGGGCCAACCAAGAGACCCAGTACTTC
TRBD2	TRBV30	TRBJ2-4	-	CAWRAGGRGSIQYF	TGTGCCTGGAGGGCCGGCGGGAGGGGGTCCATTCAGTACTTC
-	TRBV28	TRBJ1-5	-	CATSGRFDQPQHF	TGTGCCACCTCGGGCAGGTTCGATCAGCCCCAGCATTTT
-	TRBV7-2	TRBJ1-4	once	CASSLSPGPNEKLFF	TGTGCCAGCAGCCTCAGCCCAGGGCCGAATGAAAAACTGTTTTTT
-	TRBV28	TRBJ2-3	-	CASSLTRYKSTDTQYF	TGTGCCAGCAGTTTGACTAGATATAAATCCACAGATACGCAGTATTTT
TRBD1	TRBV4-2	TRBJ2-1	-	CASSRGQGPYNEQFF	TGTGCCAGCAGCAGGGGGCAGGGCCCCTACAATGAGCAGTTCTTC
-	TRBV18	TRBJ2-7	-	CASSPGGYEQYF	TGTGCCAGCTCACCGGGCGGCTACGAGCAGTACTTC
TRBD1	TRBV19	TRBJ1-5	-	CASSGAGGHPQHF	TGTGCCAGTAGCGGGGCAGGGGGCCATCCCCAGCATTTT
TRBD2	TRBV7-2	TRBJ2-7	once	CASSFSGTSGRGPYF	TGTGCCAGCAGCTTCTCCGGGACTAGCGGGAGAGGTCCGTACTTC
TRBD2	TRBV4-3	TRBJ2-5	-	CASSQDRAGQETQYF	TGCGCCAGCAGCCAAGATCGAGCGGGGCAAGAGACCCAGTACTTC
TRBD2	TRBV28	TRBJ2-2	few	CASSLAGGPNTGELFF	TGTGCCAGCAGTTTAGCGGGGGGGCCTAACACCGGGGAGCTGTTTTTT
-	TRBV5-4	TRBJ1-2	-	CASNYGIPGKTYGYTF	TGTGCCAGCAACTATGGCATACCAGGAAAGACCTATGGCTACACCTTC
-	TRBV28	TRBJ2-2	-	CASSLLAQTGELFF	TGTGCCAGCAGTTTACTCGCCCAAACCGGGGAGCTGTTTTTT
-	TRBV7-2	TRBJ1-5	-	CASSPRTGGNQPQHF	TGTGCCAGCAGCCCTAGGACGGGTGGCAATCAGCCCCAGCATTTT
-	TRBV19	TRBJ1-1	few	CASRKGQQNTEAFF	TGTGCCAGTAGAAAAGGACAGCAGAACACTGAAGCTTTCTTT
-	TRBV6-9	TRBJ1-5	-	CASSPVWDQPQHF	TGTGCCAGCAGTCCCGTCTGGGATCAGCCCCAGCATTTT
-	TRBV7-2	TRBJ1-1	-	CASRVLVGTEAFF	TGTGCCAGCAGGGTTCTGGTGGGGACTGAAGCTTTCTTT
-	TRBV21-1	TRBJ2-3	once	CANLLAGDTDTQYF	TGTGCCAACTTACTAGCGGGGGACACAGATACGCAGTATTTT
-	TRBV28	TRBJ2-6	once	CASSLGGAGTGANVLTF	TGTGCCAGCAGTTTGGGGGGGGCAGGGACTGGGGCCAACGTCCTGACTTTC
-	TRBV9	TRBJ2-5	-	CASSVGGGGETQYF	TGTGCCAGCAGCGTAGGCGGAGGGGGAGAGACCCAGTACTTC
TRBD1	TRBV29-1	TRBJ2-7	-	CSITGGPYEQYF	TGCAGCATCACAGGGGGCCCCTACGAGCAGTACTTC
TRBD2	TRBV30	TRBJ2-4	-	CAWRAGGRGSIQYF	TGTGCCTGGCGGGCCGGCGGGAGGGGGTCCATTCAGTACTTC
-	TRBV27	TRBJ2-2	-	CASTQGGTWTGELFF	TGTGCCAGCACCCAGGGCGGGACTTGGACCGGGGAGCTGTTTTTT
-	TRBV2	TRBJ1-6	-	CASSEGPGVPPLHF	TGTGCCAGCAGTGAAGGACCGGGGGTTCCACCCCTCCACTTT
TRBD1	TRBV6-5	TRBJ2-7	-	CASRAGGPYEQYF	TGTGCCAGCAGGGCAGGGGGACCCTACGAGCAGTACTTC
TRBD2	TRBV9	TRBJ2-3	-	CASSVLASGSDTQYF	TGTGCCAGCAGCGTTCTCGCTAGCGGGAGTGATACGCAGTATTTT
TRBD2	TRBV20-1	TRBJ2-7	-	CSTSGGNEQYF	TGCAGTACGAGCGGGGGCAACGAGCAGTACTTC